This T cell receptor beta chain was captured by sequencing in a study of shared T cell receptors in the human thymus. TCRdb's copy holds only in-frame clones and misses some; the assay was immunoSEQ multiplex PCR. The table lists hundreds of thousands of clones, about 84% of them singletons. Germline CDR1 and CDR2: SGHTA and FQGNSA. CDR3 length: 14 amino acids. Trimming at V came to 6 bases and at J to 5 bases, leaving 5 bases not matched to a gene. These data are also associated with another study on human thymus T cells. That source notes: In corrective heart surgery, resections were taken, and these provided the thymus tissue. Thymic and blood repertoires showed apparently biased V and J gene usage. Related research described strongly overlapping thymic repertoires in unrelated people.

Sequencing input: thymocytes. This TCR was recovered from a boy younger than two with a congenital heart defect. The chain combines TRBV7-2 with TRBJ1-5; 9 positions match TRBD1. The DNA of the CDR3 is TGTGCCAGCAGTCGCAGACAGGGGGATCAGCCCCAGCATTTT. This encodes CASSRRQGDQPQHF.